This section outlines one TCR beta chain sequence together with its context. Its antigen is still unknown. This record belongs to a study of cytomegalovirus exposure and HLA in healthy donors. Whole-study findings and limits: Productive rates of about 90% or about 30% were seen for most TCR beta V segments in an earlier analysis. The likely explanation for a cluster of highly shared sequence variants was sequencing artifact. The study recorded 164 TCR beta chains that were cytomegalovirus-associated.

It was with 60 Vbeta and 13 Jbeta primers that the PCR ran. The repertoire was sequenced with immunoSEQ multiplex PCR; TCRdb's copy has only in-frame clones and lacks some. Of about 95,000 clones in the sample, about 81% were seen once. V lost 3 bases and J 0 bases, leaving 18 bases between the germline ends. From germline, CDR1 is MNHEY and CDR2 SMNVEV (reference sequence). The CDR3 totals 18 residues. The chain joins TRBV27 to TRBJ2-1; perhaps TRBD2 as D (6 bases). This sequence originates from a woman between 35 and 50 years old in good health and CMV-seropositive. Sequenced sample: PBMCs. The CDR3 here is CASSFYIGGRSSYNEQFF. In DNA form, the CDR3 reads TGTGCCAGCAGTTTTTATATCGGGGGTAGGAGCTCCTACAATGAGCAGTTCTTC.